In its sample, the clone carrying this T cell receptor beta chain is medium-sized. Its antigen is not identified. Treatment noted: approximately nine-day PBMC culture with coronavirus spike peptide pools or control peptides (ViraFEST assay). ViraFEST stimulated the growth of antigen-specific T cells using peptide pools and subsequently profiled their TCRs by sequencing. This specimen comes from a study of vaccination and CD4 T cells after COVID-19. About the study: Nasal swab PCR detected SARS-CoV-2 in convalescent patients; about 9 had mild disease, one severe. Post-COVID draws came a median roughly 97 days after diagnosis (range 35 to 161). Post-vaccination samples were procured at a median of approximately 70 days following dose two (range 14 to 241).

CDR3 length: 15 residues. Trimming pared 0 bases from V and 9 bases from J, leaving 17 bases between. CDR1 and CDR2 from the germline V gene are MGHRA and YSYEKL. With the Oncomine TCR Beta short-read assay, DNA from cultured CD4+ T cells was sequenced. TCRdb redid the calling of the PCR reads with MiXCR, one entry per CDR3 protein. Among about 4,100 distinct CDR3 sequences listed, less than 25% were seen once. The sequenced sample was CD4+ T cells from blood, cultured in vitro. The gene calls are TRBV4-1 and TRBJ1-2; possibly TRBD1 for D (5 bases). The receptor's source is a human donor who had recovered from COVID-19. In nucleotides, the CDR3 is TGCGCCAGCAGCCAAGACTCCGGGACGAGGAGGAGCTACACCTTC. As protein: CASSQDSGTRRSYTF.